The 32 T cell receptor beta chains in this list originate from one sample, sequenced in a study of cytotoxic CD8 clonotypes in ibrutinib-treated CLL. Assay: immunoSEQ multiplex PCR; the TCRdb copy retains only in-frame clones and omits some. The sample lists 330,000 or so clones, roughly 67% occurring once. This specimen was PBMCs, taken after 36 months of ibrutinib treatment. Receptor source: a human donor with chronic lymphocytic leukemia.

The rearrangement joins TRBV11-2 to TRBJ2-3; no clear D. Germline V gene data show CDR1 as SGHAT and CDR2 as FQNNGV. The CDR3 totals 14 residues. Between the trimmed V and J ends, which lost 2 bases and 1 base, there was a span of 7 bases. CDR3 residues: CASSLYAGTDTQYF. The CDR3 DNA follows: TGTGCCAGCAGCTTATATGCAGGCACAGATACGCAGTATTTT.

This clone was observed a few times. The V gene is TRBV7-3, the J gene TRBJ2-5; D uncertain. V lost 1 base, J lost 5 bases, and 8 bases lay in between. Germline V CDR1 and CDR2: SGHTA, FQGTGA. The CDR3 has 13 amino acids. The CDR3 bases are TGTGCCAGCAGCTTAAATGTATTGGAGACCCAGTACTTC. Translation: CASSLNVLETQYF.

This clone occurred a few times. The chain uses TRBV1 and TRBJ2-7. TRBV1 is a pseudogene. The CDR3 has 17 amino acids. This CDR3 reads CTSSHSKTARTSYEQYF. The CDR3 region has the DNA TGCACCAGCAGCCACTCCAAGACCGCGAGAACGTCCTACGAGCAGTACTTC.

This sequence joins TRBV2 and TRBJ2-1; TRBD2 matches 9 bases. Per germline, CDR1 SNHLY and CDR2 FYNNEI. CDR3 length: 19 residues. V lost 6 bases and J lost 0; bases outside the gene matches: 15. CDR3 protein: CASSGWAGGPPSSYNEQFF. The DNA for the CDR3 is TGTGCCAGCAGCGGTTGGGCGGGAGGGCCCCCCAGCTCCTACAATGAGCAGTTCTTC. Supplemented by reference TRBV2 and TRBJ2-1, the full variable domain reads EPEVTQTPSHQVTQMGQEVILRCVPISNHLYFYWYRQILGQKVEFLVSFYNNEISEKSEIFDDQFSVERPDGSNFTLKIRSTKLEDSAMYFCASSGWAGGPPSSYNEQFFGPGTRLTVL.

The J gene is TRBJ2-7, the V gene TRBV28; D unclear. This CDR3 spans 11 amino acids. Trimming took 6 bases from V and 1 from J, leaving 4 bases between them. CDR1 is MDHEN and CDR2 is SYDVKM in the germline V gene. Written as DNA, the CDR3 is TGTGCCAGCAGATCTTCCTACGAGCAGTACTTC. It codes for CASRSSYEQYF.

The V call is TRBV14, the J call TRBJ2-7, with 9 bases fitting TRBD1. Unmatched junction bases numbered 5, after V lost 2 bases and J lost 3 bases. This CDR3 has 15 amino acids. Germline-derived CDR1 and CDR2 are SGHDN and FVKESK. DNA of the CDR3: TGTGCCAGCAGCCAAAACTACAGGGGGCGCTACGAGCAGTACTTC. Translated, it gives CASSQNYRGRYEQYF.

The chain joins TRBV15 to TRBJ2-1; D is unresolved. The CDR3 has 13 residues. Germline CDR1 reads LNHNV; CDR2 reads YYDKDF (reference sequence). V dropped 5 bases and J dropped 8 bases, with 13 bases sitting between them. The CDR3 region has the DNA TGTGCCACCAGCCTCCGGGTTTTCGATGAGCAGTTCTTC. It encodes CATSLRVFDEQFF. Looking up the rest from reference TRBV15 and TRBJ2-1 gives the full variable domain: DAMVIQNPRYQVTQFGKPVTLSCSQTLNHNVMYWYQQKSSQAPKLLFHYYDKDFNNEADTPDNFQSRRPNTSFCFLDIRSPGLGDTAMYLCATSLRVFDEQFFGPGTRLTVL.

This rearrangement joins TRBV6-6 to TRBJ2-1; no reliable D call. Germline V gene lookup returns CDR1 MNHNY and CDR2 SVGAGI (reference sequence). This CDR3 is 13 amino acids long. Trimming took off 6 bases at V and 0 bases at J, with 6 bases between the two ends. CDR3 sequence (DNA): TGTGCCAGCAGGTCCGACTCCTACAATGAGCAGTTCTTC. This codes for CASRSDSYNEQFF.

This clone was recorded a few times. The rearrangement joins TRBV4-1 to TRBJ2-1; D ambiguous. The CDR3 runs to 13 residues. CDR1 and CDR2 (germline): MGHRA, YSYEKL. Between the trimmed V and J ends, which lost 0 bases and 5 bases, there was a span of 5 bases. The CDR3 nucleotides read TGCGCCAGCAGCCAAGATAAACACAATGAGCAGTTCTTC. Translation: CASSQDKHNEQFF.

The CDR3 DNA is TGTGCCAGCAGTCCCCTGGGTCTCTACAATGAGCAGTTCTTC. This gives the protein CASSPLGLYNEQFF. V usage is TRBV7-3 and J usage is TRBJ2-1; D is undetermined. The V gene lost 6 bases and the J gene lost 3 bases, with 12 bases spanning the gap. The CDR3 is made up of 14 amino acids. CDR1 is SGHTA and CDR2 is FQGTGA in the germline V gene.

V gene TRBV29-1 combines with J gene TRBJ2-1; 7 bases fit TRBD1. The CDR3 runs 10 residues. The germline gives CDR1 SQVTM, CDR2 ANQGSEA. The ends lost 7 bases at V and 9 bases at J; junction bases unmatched: 3. The CDR3 is CSGTGVEQFF. Written as DNA, the CDR3 is TGCAGCGGTACAGGGGTTGAGCAGTTCTTC.

This clone showed up just once. The chain is built from TRBV9 and TRBJ2-3; TRBD2 is a possible D gene (5 bases). Trimming took off 4 bases at V and 2 bases at J, with 17 bases between the two ends. This CDR3 has 16 residues. Germline V gene lookup returns CDR1 SGDLS and CDR2 YYNGEE. The CDR3 sequence is CASSPLVRGYTDTQYF. DNA for the CDR3: TGTGCCAGCAGCCCCTTAGTCCGGGGATACACAGATACGCAGTATTTT.

V and J are TRBV5-1 and TRBJ2-2, with a tentative D call TRBD2 (6 bases). The CDR3 spans 16 residues. Germline V gene sequence: CDR1 SGHRS, CDR2 YFSETQ. V shed 2 bases and J shed 4 bases, with 15 bases lying between them. The chain's CDR3 is CASSFVSGPLTGELFF. Here the CDR3 DNA reads TGCGCCAGCAGCTTTGTAAGCGGGCCGCTCACCGGGGAGCTGTTTTTT.

This clone was found a few times. V gene TRBV5-1 combines with J gene TRBJ1-2; D remains ambiguous. The CDR3 is 17 residues long. V was pared by 3 bases and J by 4 bases, with 22 bases between. CDR1 SGHRS and CDR2 YFSETQ come from the germline V gene. The CDR3 sequence: CASSSEGGARDGYGYTF. The CDR3 region has the DNA TGCGCCAGCAGCTCTGAGGGTGGCGCACGTGATGGCTATGGCTACACCTTC.

This clone was counted only a few times. V usage is TRBV27 and J usage is TRBJ2-7, with D unresolved. Trimming left V 2 bases short and J 3 bases short, with 11 bases between. CDR1 and CDR2 from the germline V gene are MNHEY and SMNVEV (reference sequence). The CDR3 length is 14 residues. CDR3 residues: CASSLAPKIYEQYF. CDR3 sequence (DNA): TGTGCCAGCAGTTTAGCACCCAAAATCTACGAGCAGTACTTC.

There are a few counts of this clone. V is TRBV6-1 and J is TRBJ1-5, with D unresolved. V was cut by 5 bases and J by 7 bases, with 15 bases left in between. This CDR3 is built from 14 residues. Germline loops: CDR1 MNHNS, CDR2 SASEGT. The CDR3 nucleotides read TGTGCCAGCAGTCCCGACGGGATGGGACAGCCCCAGCATTTT. Translating it yields CASSPDGMGQPQHF.

This sequence joins TRBV21-1 and TRBJ1-2. TRBV21-1 is described as a pseudogene. There are 16 residues in the CDR3. As DNA, the CDR3 is TGTGCCAGCAGCAAAGGCGGCGGGGAGATGGACTATGGCTACACCTTC. Protein product: CASSKGGGEMDYGYTF.

The J gene is TRBJ2-4, the V gene TRBV7-2; D possibly matches TRBD1 or TRBD2 (5 bases each). Trimming left V 2 bases short and J 12 bases short, with 14 bases between. CDR3 length: 13 amino acids. Looked up from germline, CDR1 is SGHTA and CDR2 is FQGNSA. The DNA of the CDR3 is TGTGCCAGCAGCTTATCCCCCCCGGGACCTCAGTACTTC. It encodes CASSLSPPGPQYF.

This clone was counted between two and nine times. DNA of the CDR3: TGTGCCATCCATCCTAGCGGGTCTTACAATGAGCAGTTCTTC. This encodes CAIHPSGSYNEQFF. The genes are TRBV10-3 and TRBJ2-1; 8 bases agree with TRBD2. The length of the CDR3 is 14 residues. The trim removed 8 bases at V and 4 bases at J, leaving 7 bases unmatched. Germline lookup yields CDR1 ENHRY and CDR2 SYGVKD.

The chain couples TRBV29-1 to TRBJ2-2; D is ambiguous. CDR3 length: 13 residues. The germline CDR1 and CDR2 sequences are SQVTM and ANQGSEA. Trimming shortened V by 5 bases and J by 2 bases, and 9 bases separated the two germline ends. CDR3 amino acids: CSVSPANTGELFF. The CDR3 DNA reads as TGCAGCGTTTCACCTGCCAACACCGGGGAGCTGTTTTTT.

This clone was picked up a small number of times. The chain uses TRBV7-3 and TRBJ2-3; weak D call: TRBD2 (6 bases). Trimming shortened V by 4 bases and J by 3 bases, and 11 bases separated the two germline ends. From germline, CDR1 is SGHTA and CDR2 FQGTGA. CDR3 size: 14 residues. CDR3 sequence: CASSSGVGTDTQYF. In nucleotides, the CDR3 is TGTGCCAGCAGCTCGGGAGTTGGTACAGATACGCAGTATTTT.

The table lists this clone with a count of one. The J gene is TRBJ2-5, the V gene TRBV5-6; 7 bases map to TRBD2. J was trimmed by 0 bases and V by 1 base; bases with no gene match: 6. The CDR3 loop spans 16 amino acids. Germline CDR1 reads SGHDT; CDR2 reads YYEEEE. CDR3: CASSLIAGAHQETQYF. As DNA, the CDR3 is TGTGCCAGCAGCTTGATTGCGGGAGCCCACCAAGAGACCCAGTACTTC.

V gene TRBV29-1 combines with J gene TRBJ1-1, with D perhaps matching TRBD1 (6 bases). The CDR3 contains 13 residues. Trimming left V 5 bases short and J 3 bases short, with 13 bases between. Germline values: CDR1 SQVTM, CDR2 ANQGSEA. As DNA, the CDR3 is TGCAGCGTTCAACAGGGAATGGACACTGAAGCTTTCTTT. Translation: CSVQQGMDTEAFF.

This chain connects TRBV7-9 to TRBJ2-3; the match to TRBD2 covers 9 bases. With 1 base clipped from V and 2 bases from J, the junction kept 13 bases outside the gene matches. The CDR3 is 19 residues long. Germline-derived CDR1 and CDR2 are SEHNR and FQNEAQ (reference sequence). CDR3 loop: CASSLGSGSPLATTDTQYF. The CDR3 DNA sequence: TGTGCCAGCAGCTTAGGTAGCGGGAGTCCCCTCGCCACCACAGATACGCAGTATTTT. The complete variable domain, with remaining parts taken from reference TRBV7-9 and TRBJ2-3, reads DTGVSQNPRHKITKRGQNVTFRCDPISEHNRLYWYRQTLGQGPEFLTYFQNEAQLEKSRLLSDRFSAERPKGSFSTLEIQRTEQGDSAMYLCASSLGSGSPLATTDTQYFGPGTRLTVL.

The chain couples TRBV5-4 to TRBJ2-1; the D gene could be TRBD1 or TRBD2 (6 bases each). The germline gives CDR1 SGHNT, CDR2 YYREEE (reference sequence). The CDR3 contains 15 residues. Trimming took 2 bases from V and 8 from J, leaving 17 bases between them. CDR3 in amino acids: CASSLIGGGPHEQFF. CDR3 sequence (DNA): TGTGCCAGCAGCTTAATAGGGGGAGGCCCACATGAGCAGTTCTTC.

The rearrangement joins TRBV6-5 to TRBJ2-7; TRBD2 matches 7 bases. The CDR3 is 14 residues long. With 3 bases clipped from V and 2 bases from J, the junction kept 4 bases outside the gene matches. Germline CDR1 MNHEY, CDR2 SVGAGI. The CDR3 DNA is TGTGCCAGCAGTTATTCCGGGAGGACCTACGAGCAGTACTTC. This gives the protein CASSYSGRTYEQYF.

This clone occurred once. The chain has TRBV15 and TRBJ2-5; the D gene is possibly TRBD2 (5 bases). The CDR3 runs to 14 residues. Trimming pared 5 bases from V and 5 bases from J, leaving 15 bases between. Per the germline V gene, CDR1 is LNHNV and CDR2 is YYDKDF (reference sequence). CDR3 protein: CATSPRAAVETQYF. DNA for the CDR3: TGTGCCACCAGCCCCCGGGCAGCGGTCGAGACCCAGTACTTC. Full variable domain (missing parts from reference TRBV15 and TRBJ2-5): DAMVIQNPRYQVTQFGKPVTLSCSQTLNHNVMYWYQQKSSQAPKLLFHYYDKDFNNEADTPDNFQSRRPNTSFCFLDIRSPGLGDTAMYLCATSPRAAVETQYFGPGTRLLVL.

V usage is TRBV7-2 and J usage is TRBJ1-4; possibly TRBD1 for D (6 bases). V shed 2 bases and J shed 4 bases, with 17 bases lying between them. The CDR3 spans 17 residues. Germline-derived CDR1 and CDR2 are SGHTA and FQGNSA. The DNA of the CDR3 is TGTGCCAGCAGCTTAATGTGGACAGCCGCTCATAATGAAAAACTGTTTTTT. Its translation is CASSLMWTAAHNEKLFF.

This sequence joins TRBV29-1 and TRBJ2-1; 8 bases are a match to TRBD2. The germline V gene has CDR1 SQVTM and CDR2 ANQGSEA. The CDR3 contains 14 residues. V was clipped by 6 bases and J by 8 bases; unmatched bases: 12. The CDR3 region is CSVIKAGVFDEQFF. The CDR3 DNA is TGCAGCGTGATTAAAGCGGGAGTTTTCGATGAGCAGTTCTTC.

The chain couples TRBV29-1 to TRBJ1-2; TRBD1 might be the D (5 bases). This CDR3 contains 13 residues. The germline V gene has CDR1 SQVTM and CDR2 ANQGSEA. Trimming took off 4 bases at V and 0 bases at J, with 9 bases between the two ends. CDR3 protein: CSVVGGTNYGYTF. The CDR3 DNA follows: TGCAGCGTTGTGGGGGGTACTAACTATGGCTACACCTTC.

This chain connects TRBV6-5 to TRBJ1-2; TRBD1 aligns across 7 bases. The CDR3 consists of 13 residues. Germline trimming cut 2 bases from V and 6 bases from J; bases unmatched to any gene: 3. Germline V gene sequence: CDR1 MNHEY, CDR2 SVGAGI. CDR3 DNA: TGTGCCAGCAGTTACCCCACAGGGGATGGCTACACCTTC. It codes for CASSYPTGDGYTF.

The CDR3 sequence is CASSPPSYEQYF. The CDR3 DNA is TGTGCCAGCTCACCCCCGTCCTACGAGCAGTACTTC. V is TRBV18 and J is TRBJ2-7; no clear D. From germline, CDR1 is KGHSH and CDR2 LQKENI. V dropped 3 bases and J dropped 1 base, with 4 bases sitting between them. The CDR3 is made up of 12 amino acids.